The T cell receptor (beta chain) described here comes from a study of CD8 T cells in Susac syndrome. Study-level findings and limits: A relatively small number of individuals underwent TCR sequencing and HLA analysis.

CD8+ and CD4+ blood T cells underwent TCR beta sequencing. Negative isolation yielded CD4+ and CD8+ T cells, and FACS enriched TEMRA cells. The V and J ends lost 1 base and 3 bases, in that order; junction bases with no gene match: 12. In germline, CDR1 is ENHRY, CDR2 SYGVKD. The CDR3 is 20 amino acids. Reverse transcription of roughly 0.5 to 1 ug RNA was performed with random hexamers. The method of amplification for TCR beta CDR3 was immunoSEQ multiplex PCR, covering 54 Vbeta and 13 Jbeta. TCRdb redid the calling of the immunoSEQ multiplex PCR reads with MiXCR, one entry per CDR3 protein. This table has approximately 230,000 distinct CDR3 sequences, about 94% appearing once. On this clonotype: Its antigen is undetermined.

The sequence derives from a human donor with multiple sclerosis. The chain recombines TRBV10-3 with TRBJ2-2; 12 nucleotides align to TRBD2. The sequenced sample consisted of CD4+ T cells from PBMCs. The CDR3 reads CAISELTSGRSHFDTGELFF. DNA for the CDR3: TGTGCCATCAGTGAGTTAACTAGCGGGAGGTCTCATTTCGACACCGGGGAGCTGTTTTTT.